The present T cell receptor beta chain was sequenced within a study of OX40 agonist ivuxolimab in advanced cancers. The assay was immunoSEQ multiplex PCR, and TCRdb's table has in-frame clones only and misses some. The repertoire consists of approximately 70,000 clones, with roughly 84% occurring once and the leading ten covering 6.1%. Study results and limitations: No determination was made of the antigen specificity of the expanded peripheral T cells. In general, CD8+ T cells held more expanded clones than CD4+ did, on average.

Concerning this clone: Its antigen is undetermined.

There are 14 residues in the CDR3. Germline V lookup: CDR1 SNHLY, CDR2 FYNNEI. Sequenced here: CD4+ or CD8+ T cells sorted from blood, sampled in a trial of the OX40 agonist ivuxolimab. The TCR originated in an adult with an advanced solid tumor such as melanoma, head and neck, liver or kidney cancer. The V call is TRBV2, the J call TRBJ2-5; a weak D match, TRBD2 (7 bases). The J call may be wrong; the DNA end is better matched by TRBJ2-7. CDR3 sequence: CASTKGGGPYEQYF. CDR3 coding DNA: TGTGCCAGCACCAAAGGGGGGGGACCCTACGAGCAGTACTTC.